Below, one TCR beta chain is given with its context. This record belongs to a study of T cell responses to AZD1222 COVID-19 vaccine. V lost 1 base to trimming and J lost 4 bases; unmatched junction nucleotides: 5. The germline CDR1 and CDR2 sequences are LGHNA and YNFKEQ. The CDR3 extends over 16 amino acids. Generated by immunoSEQ multiplex PCR, the TCRdb table keeps only in-frame clones and is missing some. The sample carries nearly 200,000 clones, approximately 95% recorded once. The TCR sequence derives from an adult who received the AZD1222 COVID-19 vaccine. V usage is TRBV4-2 and J usage is TRBJ2-1, with 9 bases lining up with TRBD2. The sequences come from peripheral blood, collected 28 days after the second AZD1222 dose. In DNA, the CDR3 is TGTGCCAGCAGCCAAGGCCCAGCGGGGGGTTACAATGAGCAGTTCTTC. Translation: CASSQGPAGGYNEQFF.